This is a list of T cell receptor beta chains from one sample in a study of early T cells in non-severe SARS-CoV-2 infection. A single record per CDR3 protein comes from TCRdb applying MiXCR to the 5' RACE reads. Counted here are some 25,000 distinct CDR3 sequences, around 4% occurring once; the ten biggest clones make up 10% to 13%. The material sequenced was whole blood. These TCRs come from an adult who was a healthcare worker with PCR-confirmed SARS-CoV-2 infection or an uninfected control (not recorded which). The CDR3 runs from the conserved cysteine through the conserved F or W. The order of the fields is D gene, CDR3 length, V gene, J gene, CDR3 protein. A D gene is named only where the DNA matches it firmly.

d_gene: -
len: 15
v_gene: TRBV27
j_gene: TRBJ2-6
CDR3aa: CASSLLKEEANVLTF

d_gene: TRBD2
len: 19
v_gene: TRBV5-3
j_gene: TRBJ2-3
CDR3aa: CARSLAALAGGPSTDTQYF

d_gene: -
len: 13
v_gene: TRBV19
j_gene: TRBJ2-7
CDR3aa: CASSYSGNYEQYF

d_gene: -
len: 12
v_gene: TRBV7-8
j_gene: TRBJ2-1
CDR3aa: CASSPGRNEQFF

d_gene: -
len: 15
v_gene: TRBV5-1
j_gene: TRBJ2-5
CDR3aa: CASSLRSGHQETQYF

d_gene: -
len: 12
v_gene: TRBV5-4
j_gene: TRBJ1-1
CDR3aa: CASSFSSTEAFF

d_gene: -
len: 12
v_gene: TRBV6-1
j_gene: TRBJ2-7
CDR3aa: CASWPQGYEQYF

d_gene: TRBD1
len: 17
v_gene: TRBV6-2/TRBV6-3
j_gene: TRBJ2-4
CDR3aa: CASSYSSRDRVWNIQYF

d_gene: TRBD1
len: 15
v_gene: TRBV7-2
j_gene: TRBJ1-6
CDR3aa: CASSLVGQNNSPLHF

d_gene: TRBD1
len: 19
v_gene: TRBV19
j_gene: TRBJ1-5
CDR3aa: CASSVDGQGRPQGNQPQHF

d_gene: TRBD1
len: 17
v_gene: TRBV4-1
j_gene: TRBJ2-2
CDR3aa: CASSQDETGGSTGELFF

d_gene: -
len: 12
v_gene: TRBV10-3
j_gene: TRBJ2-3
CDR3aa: CAISDGGDTQYF

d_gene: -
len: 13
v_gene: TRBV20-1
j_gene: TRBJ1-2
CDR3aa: CSALRQEEYGYTF